The rows below give T cell receptor beta chains drawn from one sample of a study of Ad26.COV2.S vaccination and SARS-CoV-2 variants. TCRdb's table, derived via immunoSEQ multiplex PCR, lists solely in-frame clones and lacks some. The sample lists fewer than 500,000 clones, less than 95% occurring once. The specimen was peripheral blood, collected in a trial of Ad26.COV2.S vaccine versus placebo. Every receptor here comes from a person aged 18-65 years who received the Ad26.COV2.S COVID-19 vaccine or a placebo. CDR3s include the opening cysteine and the closing phenylalanine or tryptophan. Each record gives: D gene, V gene, J gene, clone size, CDR3 protein, CDR3 DNA. The D gene is left open where the match is weak. Clone size appears in some rows only: once, few, many, or a class for an expanded clone.

D: TRBD2
V: TRBV9
J: TRBJ2-2
size: NA
CDR3: CASSDPEGTSVTGELFF
DNA: TGTGCCAGCAGCGACCCCGAGGGGACTAGCGTCACCGGGGAGCTGTTTTTT

D: NA
V: TRBV9
J: TRBJ2-3
size: NA
CDR3: CASSVDPGGSTDTQYF
DNA: TGTGCCAGCAGCGTAGACCCAGGCGGGAGCACAGATACGCAGTATTTT

D: NA
V: TRBV3-1/TRBV3-2
J: TRBJ1-2
size: NA
CDR3: CASRSKGGAGYTF
DNA: TGTGCCAGCAGGTCCAAGGGGGGGGCTGGCTACACCTTC

D: NA
V: TRBV7-9
J: TRBJ2-7
size: once
CDR3: CASSVIQDNSYEQYF
DNA: TGTGCCAGCAGCGTGATACAGGACAACTCCTACGAGCAGTACTTC

D: NA
V: TRBV5-4
J: TRBJ2-2
size: NA
CDR3: CASSLESQASGELFF
DNA: TGTGCCAGCAGCTTGGAATCACAGGCCTCCGGGGAGCTGTTTTTT

D: TRBD1
V: TRBV28
J: TRBJ2-7
size: NA
CDR3: CASRPQDRGLYEQYF
DNA: TGTGCCAGCAGACCTCAGGACAGGGGGCTTTACGAGCAGTACTTC

D: TRBD1
V: TRBV4-1
J: TRBJ2-7
size: NA
CDR3: CASSQDRGQGTYEQYF
DNA: TGCGCCAGCAGCCAAGATAGGGGACAGGGGACCTACGAGCAGTACTTC

D: NA
V: TRBV6-5
J: TRBJ2-4
size: NA
CDR3: CASRKTISGNIQYF
DNA: TGTGCCAGCAGGAAGACAATTAGCGGAAACATTCAGTACTTC

D: TRBD2
V: TRBV7-9
J: TRBJ2-5
size: once
CDR3: CASSLRTSGVRETQYF
DNA: TGTGCCAGCAGCTTGCGGACTAGCGGGGTCCGGGAGACCCAGTACTTC

D: NA
V: TRBV5-8
J: TRBJ1-1
size: NA
CDR3: CASSLWGNTEAFF
DNA: TGTGCCAGCAGCTTGTGGGGGAACACTGAAGCTTTCTTT

D: NA
V: TRBV10-3
J: TRBJ2-1
size: once
CDR3: CAIARGARDEQFF
DNA: TGTGCCATCGCGAGGGGGGCTAGGGATGAGCAGTTCTTC

D: TRBD2
V: TRBV3-1/TRBV3-2
J: TRBJ2-7
size: NA
CDR3: CASSQLAGPSYEQYF
DNA: TGTGCCAGCAGCCAACTAGCGGGCCCCTCCTACGAGCAGTACTTC

D: NA
V: TRBV4-1
J: TRBJ2-3
size: NA
CDR3: CASSQLGGWSTDTQYF
DNA: TGCGCCAGCAGCCAACTGGGAGGTTGGAGCACAGATACGCAGTATTTT

D: NA
V: TRBV7-2
J: TRBJ1-2
size: NA
CDR3: CASSLALTYGYTF
DNA: TGTGCCAGCAGCTTAGCCCTGACTTATGGCTACACCTTC

D: NA
V: TRBV19
J: TRBJ1-5
size: NA
CDR3: CASSTNKGNSNQPQHF
DNA: TGTGCCAGTAGTACGAACAAAGGGAATAGCAATCAGCCCCAGCATTTT

D: TRBD1
V: TRBV6-6
J: TRBJ2-3
size: NA
CDR3: CASRIQGGDTQYF
DNA: TGTGCCAGCAGGATACAGGGGGGAGATACGCAGTATTTT

D: NA
V: TRBV14
J: TRBJ1-4
size: NA
CDR3: CASSQGGGRGEKLFF
DNA: TGTGCCAGCAGCCAAGGTGGAGGGAGAGGCGAAAAACTGTTTTTT

D: NA
V: TRBV7-8
J: TRBJ2-5
size: NA
CDR3: CASSPGVEETQYF
DNA: TGTGCCAGCAGCCCCGGGGTGGAAGAGACCCAGTACTTC

D: TRBD2
V: TRBV30
J: TRBJ2-1
size: NA
CDR3: CAWSAGGLAVNEQFF
DNA: TGTGCCTGGAGCGCGGGCGGACTAGCGGTCAATGAGCAGTTCTTC

D: NA
V: TRBV7-3
J: TRBJ2-7
size: NA
CDR3: CASSLSGTPLGEQYF
DNA: TGTGCCAGCAGCTTATCCGGGACACCCTTGGGGGAGCAGTACTTC

D: NA
V: TRBV7-2
J: TRBJ2-7
size: NA
CDR3: CASKTEVGKNEQYF
DNA: TGTGCCAGCAAAACGGAAGTGGGTAAAAACGAGCAGTACTTC

D: NA
V: TRBV2
J: TRBJ2-5
size: NA
CDR3: CASKSRAQETQYF
DNA: TGTGCCAGCAAGAGCAGGGCACAAGAGACCCAGTACTTC

D: NA
V: TRBV7-9
J: TRBJ1-6
size: NA
CDR3: CASSLGADYYNSPLHF
DNA: TGTGCCAGCAGCTTAGGGGCAGATTACTATAATTCACCCCTCCACTTT

D: TRBD1
V: TRBV28
J: TRBJ1-1
size: NA
CDR3: CASSPDRVGTEAFF
DNA: TGTGCCAGCAGTCCCGACAGGGTGGGCACTGAAGCTTTCTTT

D: TRBD2
V: TRBV9
J: TRBJ2-5
size: NA
CDR3: CASPVKGLERGLRETQYF
DNA: TGTGCCAGCCCAGTCAAGGGACTAGAAAGGGGCCTGCGCGAGACCCAGTACTTC